This entry lists 14 T cell receptor beta chains sequenced from one sample in a study of siplizumab effects on memory and regulatory T cells. Libraries were prepared by immunoSEQ multiplex PCR; TCRdb keeps only in-frame clonotypes and omits some of them. The data show some 63,000 clones, around 96% seen once. The sample was naive CD8+ T cells sorted from blood. Source of these receptors: a human donor in good health.

This rearrangement joins TRBV7-2 to TRBJ1-1; D gene unclear. In germline, CDR1 is SGHTA, CDR2 FQGNSA. CDR3 length equals 15 residues. Trimming removed 1 base at V and 1 base at J, with 10 bases between. The chain's CDR3 is CASSLGPYGNTEAFF. The DNA for the CDR3 is TGTGCCAGCAGCTTAGGTCCTTATGGGAACACTGAAGCTTTCTTT.

The chain is built from TRBV9 and TRBJ2-5; 10 nucleotides line up with TRBD1. The germline V gene has CDR1 SGDLS and CDR2 YYNGEE. The length of the CDR3 is 15 residues. V dropped 3 bases and J dropped 6; count of bases not matched to a gene: 8. The CDR3 loop is CASSASGTGVQTQYF. CDR3 bases: TGTGCCAGCAGCGCCTCCGGGACAGGGGTACAGACCCAGTACTTC.

The chain joins TRBV7-3 to TRBJ2-5; D not certain. The J call is in doubt because the DNA end fits TRBJ2-7 better. CDR1 SGHTA and CDR2 FQGTGA come from the germline V gene. CDR3 length: 15 residues. CDR3 nucleotide sequence: TGTGCCAGCAGCTTATCCGCTACGGAAGGGTACGAGCAGTACTTC. Its translation: CASSLSATEGYEQYF.

The V and J genes are TRBV7-2 and TRBJ2-2; D may be TRBD2 (5 bases). The germline V gene encodes CDR1 SGHTA and CDR2 FQGNSA. The V end lost 5 bases, the J end lost 3 bases, and 13 bases lay between the germline ends. This CDR3 spans 15 amino acids. The CDR3 DNA is TGTGCCAGCAGCCCCTACGGGGTCTACACCGGGGAGCTGTTTTTT. Its protein product is CASSPYGVYTGELFF.

This clone was observed once. The rearrangement links TRBV14 to TRBJ2-5; D unclear. The J call may not be correct, given that the DNA end is closer to TRBJ2-7. CDR1 SGHDN and CDR2 FVKESK come from the germline V gene. The length of the CDR3 is 15 residues. In DNA form, the CDR3 reads TGTGCCAGCAGCCAAGAACTTTCGGGCTTCTACGAGCAGTACTTC. It specifies CASSQELSGFYEQYF.

The J gene is TRBJ1-1, the V gene TRBV4-1, with unresolved D. The CDR3 spans 13 residues. Germline CDR1 MGHRA, CDR2 YSYEKL. V lost 0 bases and J lost 11, with 13 bases in between. The CDR3 region is CASSQERTEEAFF. The CDR3 coding sequence is TGCGCCAGCAGCCAAGAGAGAACCGAAGAGGCTTTCTTT.

V and J are TRBV15 and TRBJ2-7; maybe TRBD1 (6 bases). CDR3 length equals 15 residues. Germline CDR1 and CDR2: LNHNV and YYDKDF (reference sequence). V lost 4 bases, J lost 3 bases, and 16 bases lay in between. The CDR3 is CATSKEKQGYYEQYF. CDR3 nucleotides: TGTGCCACCAGCAAAGAAAAACAGGGTTACTACGAGCAGTACTTC.

The chain carries TRBV27 and TRBJ2-7; D is unresolved. The germline V and J ends were trimmed by 4 bases and 4 bases, with 17 bases remaining between them. The germline CDR1 and CDR2 sequences are MNHEY and SMNVEV (reference sequence). The CDR3 loop spans 15 amino acids. DNA for the CDR3: TGTGCCAGCAGTTCTAGTAACTGGGCACCTTACGAGCAGTACTTC. Its translation is CASSSSNWAPYEQYF.

J is TRBJ1-5 and V is TRBV4-2, with a tentative D call TRBD1 (6 bases). There are 17 residues in the CDR3. V shed 1 base and J shed 0 bases, with 13 bases lying between them. The germline V gene has CDR1 LGHNA and CDR2 YNFKEQ. The CDR3 protein is CASSQGAGQLSNQPQHF. As DNA, the CDR3 is TGTGCCAGCAGCCAAGGGGCAGGACAGCTTAGCAATCAGCCCCAGCATTTT.

The J gene is TRBJ2-1, the V gene TRBV19; 7 bases fit TRBD1. With 7 bases clipped from V and 4 bases from J, the junction kept 4 bases outside the gene matches. There are 13 residues in the CDR3. Germline CDR1 and CDR2: LNHDA and SQIVND (reference sequence). The chain's CDR3 is CASTPGQYNEQFF. CDR3 nucleotide sequence: TGTGCCAGTACCCCGGGACAGTACAATGAGCAGTTCTTC.

The V gene is TRBV4-2, the J gene TRBJ2-1; 9 bases map to TRBD1. Germline V gives CDR1 LGHNA, CDR2 YNFKEQ. V lost 5 bases, J lost 5 bases, and 4 bases stayed unmatched. The CDR3 is 14 residues long. The CDR3 spells CASSDRDRDNEQFF. The CDR3 DNA reads as TGTGCCAGCAGCGACCGGGACAGGGACAATGAGCAGTTCTTC.

Regarding this clone: The sample contains more than one DNA sequence encoding this CDR3. This chain uses TRBV6-5 with TRBJ1-5; D gene unclear. The CDR3 extends over 13 amino acids. V was pared by 0 bases and J by 5 bases, with 5 bases between. Germline values: CDR1 MNHEY, CDR2 SVGAGI. The chain's CDR3 is CASSYSADQPQHF. CDR3 sequence (DNA): TGTGCCAGCAGTTACTCGGCGGATCAGCCCCAGCATTTT.

V gene TRBV6-5 combines with J gene TRBJ2-5, with D tentatively TRBD1 (7 bases). This CDR3 contains 15 residues. V was pared by 6 bases and J by 2 bases, with 16 bases between. The V gene's germline CDR1 is MNHEY and CDR2 SVGAGI. In nucleotides, the CDR3 is TGTGCCAGCAGACCGCTTTCAGGGGGGCAAGAGACCCAGTACTTC. Translating it yields CASRPLSGGQETQYF.

The chain combines TRBV7-9 with TRBJ2-5; 10 positions match TRBD1. The J segment lost 2 bases and the V segment lost 0 bases, leaving 12 bases of the junction unmatched. The germline CDR1 and CDR2 sequences are SEHNR and FQNEAQ (reference sequence). This CDR3 is 19 amino acids long. The CDR3 DNA sequence: TGTGCCAGCAGCTTAGCCCCGGGACAGGGGATGGCCAGTCAAGAGACCCAGTACTTC. It encodes CASSLAPGQGMASQETQYF.